The T cell receptor (beta chain) under discussion was sequenced for a study of T cell repertoires in aging, cancer and after chemotherapy. TCR beta rearrangements were amplified from peripheral blood genomic DNA. Worth noting for this clonotype: Its specificity is unknown.

Study-wide results and caveats: Compared with age-matched healthy donors, untreated hematological or solid cancer patients showed higher blood TCR clonality. In cancer patients, declining TCR diversity with age involved lost richness and lost evenness. In each cancer cohort, median generation probability increased across chemotherapy, suggesting thymic output rebounded. Immunological memory after chemotherapy cannot be judged from the repertoire data.

Germline V gene lookup returns CDR1 LNHDA and CDR2 SQIVND (reference sequence). V gave up 5 bases and J gave up 7 bases, with 5 bases separating them. The CDR3 is made up of 11 amino acids. TRB rearrangements spanning V, D and J were amplified using mixed TRB-A/B primers. TCRdb re-analysed the multiplex PCR reads in MiXCR, keeping a single row per CDR3 protein. The table shows about 17,000 distinct CDR3 sequences, with over 45% occurring only once. The gene calls are TRBV19 and TRBJ2-2, with D unresolved. Sequenced material: blood. The TCR sequence derives from a human donor in good health. CDR3 DNA: TGTGCCAGTAGTCCCGACGGGGAGCTGTTTTTT. This codes for CASSPDGELFF.